The T cell receptor (beta chain) under discussion was sequenced for a study of identical twins. General observations from the study: Memory repertoires lacked the insertion deficit that abundant cord blood beta clonotypes showed.

This clonotype was detected ten times or more. The antigen remains undetermined. J gave up 1 base and V 5 bases, and 4 bases lay outside the gene matches. Germline-derived CDR1 and CDR2 are DFQATT and SNEGSKA (reference sequence). The CDR3 spans 14 residues. TCRdb processed the 5' RACE reads anew with MiXCR; each CDR3 protein has one entry. The data contain 690,000 or so distinct CDR3 sequences, 8.6% of them singletons. The sample was also linked to a second study, of yellow fever vaccine responses in identical twins.

Sequencing was performed on PBMCs. The gene calls are TRBV20-1 and TRBJ1-5; 8 bases fit TRBD1. This TCR was sampled from a woman aged 18 to 35 in good health. In DNA, the CDR3 is TGCAGTGCTTACAGGGGGATGAGCAATCAGCCCCAGCATTTT. The encoded protein is CSAYRGMSNQPQHF.